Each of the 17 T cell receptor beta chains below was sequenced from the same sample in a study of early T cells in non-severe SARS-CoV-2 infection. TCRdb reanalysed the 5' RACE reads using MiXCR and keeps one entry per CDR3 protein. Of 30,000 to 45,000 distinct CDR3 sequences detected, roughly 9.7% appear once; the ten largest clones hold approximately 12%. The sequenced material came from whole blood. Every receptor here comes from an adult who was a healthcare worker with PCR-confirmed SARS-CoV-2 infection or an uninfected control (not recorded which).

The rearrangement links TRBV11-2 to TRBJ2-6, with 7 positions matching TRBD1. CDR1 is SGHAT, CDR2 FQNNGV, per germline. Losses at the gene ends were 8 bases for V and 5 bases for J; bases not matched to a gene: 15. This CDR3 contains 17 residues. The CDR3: CASGTLGTAKRANVLTF. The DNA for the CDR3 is TGTGCCAGCGGAACCCTGGGGACAGCCAAAAGGGCCAACGTCCTGACTTTC.

CDR3: CASSALGGTDGYTF. CDR3 in DNA: TGTGCCAGCAGCGCCCTGGGGGGGACCGATGGCTACACCTTC. The V gene is TRBV7-6, the J gene TRBJ1-2, with D possibly being TRBD1 (5 bases). V lost 5 bases, J lost 6 bases, and 16 bases lay in between. The CDR3 is 14 residues long. CDR1 SGHVS and CDR2 FNYEAQ come from the germline V gene.

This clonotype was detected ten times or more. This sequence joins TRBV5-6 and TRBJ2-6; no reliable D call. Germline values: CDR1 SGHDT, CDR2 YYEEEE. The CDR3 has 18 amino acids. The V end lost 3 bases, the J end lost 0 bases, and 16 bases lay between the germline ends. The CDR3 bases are TGTGCCAGCAGCTCCGCCCACCTAAAAAACTCTGGGGCCAACGTCCTGACTTTC. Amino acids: CASSSAHLKNSGANVLTF.

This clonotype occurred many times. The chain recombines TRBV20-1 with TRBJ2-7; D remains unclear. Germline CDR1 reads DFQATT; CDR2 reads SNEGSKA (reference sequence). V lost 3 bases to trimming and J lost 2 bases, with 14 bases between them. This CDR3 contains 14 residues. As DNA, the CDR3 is TGCAGTGCTAGGGCGTTGACGGAACCCTACGAGCAGTACTTC. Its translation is CSARALTEPYEQYF.

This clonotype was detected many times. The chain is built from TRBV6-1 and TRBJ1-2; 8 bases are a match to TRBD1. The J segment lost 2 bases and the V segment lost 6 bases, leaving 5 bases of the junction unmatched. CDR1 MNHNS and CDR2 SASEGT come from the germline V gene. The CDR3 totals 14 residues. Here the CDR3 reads CASRLTGANYGYTF. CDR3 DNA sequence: TGTGCCAGCAGGCTGACAGGGGCCAACTATGGCTACACCTTC.

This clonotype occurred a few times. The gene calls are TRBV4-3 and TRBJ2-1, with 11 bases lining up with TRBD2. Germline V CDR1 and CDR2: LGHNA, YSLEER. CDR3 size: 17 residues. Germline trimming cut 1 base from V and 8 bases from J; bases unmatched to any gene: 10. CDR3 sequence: CASSQVRTSGGIHEQFF. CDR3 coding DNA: TGCGCCAGCAGCCAAGTGAGAACTAGCGGGGGTATCCATGAGCAGTTCTTC.

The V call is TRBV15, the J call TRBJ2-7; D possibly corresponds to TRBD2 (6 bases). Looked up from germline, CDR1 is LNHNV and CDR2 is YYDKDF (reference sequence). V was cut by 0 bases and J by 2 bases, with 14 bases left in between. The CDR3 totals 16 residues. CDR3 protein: CATSRDDGGAPYEQYF. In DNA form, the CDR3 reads TGTGCCACCAGCAGAGATGATGGAGGGGCCCCCTACGAGCAGTACTTC. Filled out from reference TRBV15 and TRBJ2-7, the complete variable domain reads DAMVIQNPRYQVTQFGKPVTLSCSQTLNHNVMYWYQQKSSQAPKLLFHYYDKDFNNEADTPDNFQSRRPNTSFCFLDIRSPGLGDTAMYLCATSRDDGGAPYEQYFGPGTRLTVT.

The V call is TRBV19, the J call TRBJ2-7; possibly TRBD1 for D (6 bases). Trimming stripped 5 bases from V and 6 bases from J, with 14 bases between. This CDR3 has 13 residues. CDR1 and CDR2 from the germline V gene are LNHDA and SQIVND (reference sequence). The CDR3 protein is CASSPQGGGEQYF. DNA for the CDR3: TGTGCCAGTAGTCCACAGGGCGGTGGCGAGCAGTACTTC.

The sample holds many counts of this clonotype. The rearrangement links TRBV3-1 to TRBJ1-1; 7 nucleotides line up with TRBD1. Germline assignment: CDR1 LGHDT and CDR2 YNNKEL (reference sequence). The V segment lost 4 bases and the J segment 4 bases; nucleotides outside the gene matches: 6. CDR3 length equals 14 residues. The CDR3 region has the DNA TGTGCCAGCAGCCCTATAGCAGGGGGCACTGAAGCTTTCTTT. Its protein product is CASSPIAGGTEAFF. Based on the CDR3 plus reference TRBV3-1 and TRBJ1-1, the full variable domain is DTAVSQTPKYLVTQMGNDKSIKCEQNLGHDTMYWYKQDSKKFLKIMFSYNNKELIINETVPNRFSPKSPDKAHLNLHINSLELGDSAVYFCASSPIAGGTEAFFGQGTRLTVV.

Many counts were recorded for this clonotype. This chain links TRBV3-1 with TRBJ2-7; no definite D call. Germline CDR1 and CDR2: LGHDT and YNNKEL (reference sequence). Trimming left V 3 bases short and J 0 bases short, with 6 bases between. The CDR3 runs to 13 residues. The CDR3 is CASSQVSSYEQYF. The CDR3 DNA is TGTGCCAGCAGCCAGGTCAGCTCCTACGAGCAGTACTTC.

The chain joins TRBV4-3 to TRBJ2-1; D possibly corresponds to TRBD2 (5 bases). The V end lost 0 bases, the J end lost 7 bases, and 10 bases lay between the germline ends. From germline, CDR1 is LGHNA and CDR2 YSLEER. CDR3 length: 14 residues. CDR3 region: CASSQEGAENEQFF. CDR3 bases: TGCGCCAGCAGCCAAGAGGGAGCGGAAAATGAGCAGTTCTTC.

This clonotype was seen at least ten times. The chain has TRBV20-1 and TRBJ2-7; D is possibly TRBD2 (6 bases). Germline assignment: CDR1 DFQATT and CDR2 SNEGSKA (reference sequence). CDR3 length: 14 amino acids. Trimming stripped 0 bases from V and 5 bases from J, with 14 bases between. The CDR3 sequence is CSARDRAGRNEQYF. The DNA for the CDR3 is TGCAGTGCTAGAGATCGTGCGGGGAGGAACGAGCAGTACTTC.

CDR3 loop: CASRYSGGTEQFF. The CDR3 bases are TGTGCCAGCAGATATAGCGGGGGGACTGAGCAGTTCTTC. The V and J genes are TRBV27 and TRBJ2-1; 10 positions agree with TRBD2. The CDR3 loop spans 13 amino acids. Trimming removed 6 bases from V and 9 bases from J; junction bases left unmatched: 5. The germline V gene encodes CDR1 MNHEY and CDR2 SMNVEV (reference sequence).

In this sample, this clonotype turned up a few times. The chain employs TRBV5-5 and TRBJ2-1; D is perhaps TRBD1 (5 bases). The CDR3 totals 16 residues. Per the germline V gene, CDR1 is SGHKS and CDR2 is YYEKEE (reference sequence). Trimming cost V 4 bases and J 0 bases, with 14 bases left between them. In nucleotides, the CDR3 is TGTGCCAGCAGCCAGACAGCCCCTCTCTCCTACAATGAGCAGTTCTTC. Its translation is CASSQTAPLSYNEQFF.

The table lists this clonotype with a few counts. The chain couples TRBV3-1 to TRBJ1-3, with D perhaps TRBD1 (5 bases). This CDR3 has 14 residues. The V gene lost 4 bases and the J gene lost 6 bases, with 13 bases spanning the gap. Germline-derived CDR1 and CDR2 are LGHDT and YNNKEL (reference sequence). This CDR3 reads CASSLGTEQNTIYF. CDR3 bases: TGTGCCAGCAGCCTAGGGACGGAGCAAAACACCATATATTTT.

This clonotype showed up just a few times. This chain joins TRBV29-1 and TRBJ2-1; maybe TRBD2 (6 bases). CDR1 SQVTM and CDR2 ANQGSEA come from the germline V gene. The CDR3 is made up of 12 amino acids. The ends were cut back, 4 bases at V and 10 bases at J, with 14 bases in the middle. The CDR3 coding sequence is TGCAGCGTTGGAGTTGGGCGGGGAGAGCAGTTCTTC. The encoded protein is CSVGVGRGEQFF.

CDR3 coding DNA: TGTGCCAGCAGCCTCGGGACAGGGCACACCGGGGAGCTGTTTTTT. It specifies CASSLGTGHTGELFF. V and J are TRBV7-9 and TRBJ2-2, with 9 bases aligning to TRBD1. The ends lost 5 bases at V and 3 bases at J; junction bases unmatched: 4. Germline loops: CDR1 SEHNR, CDR2 FQNEAQ (reference sequence). There are 15 residues in the CDR3.